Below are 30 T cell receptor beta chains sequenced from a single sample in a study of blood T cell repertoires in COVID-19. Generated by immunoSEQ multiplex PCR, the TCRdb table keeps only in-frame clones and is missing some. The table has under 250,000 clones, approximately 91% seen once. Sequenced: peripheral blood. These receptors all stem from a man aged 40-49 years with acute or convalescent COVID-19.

The CDR3: CASSLGAPGYTF. In DNA form, the CDR3 reads TGCGCCAGCAGCTTGGGGGCACCAGGCTACACCTTC. The V call is TRBV5-1, the J call TRBJ1-2; D ambiguous. Trimming took 0 bases from V and 8 from J, leaving 8 bases between them. The CDR3 sequence is 12 residues long. Germline V gene data show CDR1 as SGHRS and CDR2 as YFSETQ. Full variable domain (rest looked up from reference TRBV5-1 and TRBJ1-2): KAGVTQTPRYLIKTRGQQVTLSCSPISGHRSVSWYQQTPGQGLQFLFEYFSETQRNKGNFPGRFSGRQFSNSRSEMNVSTLELGDSALYLCASSLGAPGYTFGSGTRLTVV.

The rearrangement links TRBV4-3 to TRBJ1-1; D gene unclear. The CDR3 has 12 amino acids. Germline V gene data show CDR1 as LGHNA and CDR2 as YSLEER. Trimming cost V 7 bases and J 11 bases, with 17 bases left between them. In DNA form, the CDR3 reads TGCGCCAGCACTGGGGTGGCGGGTGGGGCTTTCTTT. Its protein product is CASTGVAGGAFF.

CDR3 in amino acids: CASSSDTNYGYTF. The CDR3 bases are TGCGCCAGCAGCTCAGACACGAACTATGGCTACACCTTC. The chain joins TRBV4-3 to TRBJ1-2; no clear D. V lost 5 bases, J lost 2 bases, and 9 bases lay in between. There are 13 residues in the CDR3. From germline, CDR1 is LGHNA and CDR2 YSLEER.

The CDR3 DNA follows: TGCGCCAGCAGCCATACAGGGCCCACTGAAGCTTTCTTT. It codes for CASSHTGPTEAFF. The chain uses TRBV4-1 and TRBJ1-1; D is perhaps TRBD1 (6 bases). V lost 3 bases and J lost 4, with 9 bases in between. This CDR3 is built from 13 residues. Germline lookup yields CDR1 MGHRA and CDR2 YSYEKL.

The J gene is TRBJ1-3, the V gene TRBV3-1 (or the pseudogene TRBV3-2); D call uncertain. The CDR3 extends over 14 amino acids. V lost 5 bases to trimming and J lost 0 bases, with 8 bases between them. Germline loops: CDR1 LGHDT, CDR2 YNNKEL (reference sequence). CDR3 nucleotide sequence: TGTGCCAGCAGCTACGGGTCCTCTGGAAACACCATATATTTT. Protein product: CASSYGSSGNTIYF.

CDR3 amino acids: CASSPSLPRDSIPYGYTF. CDR3 in DNA: TGTGCCAGCAGTCCTTCCCTCCCCCGGGACAGTATTCCTTATGGCTACACCTTC. The gene calls are TRBV6-6 and TRBJ1-2; the match to TRBD1 covers 7 bases. J lost 5 bases, V lost 5 bases, and 20 bases had no gene match. Germline lookup yields CDR1 MNHNY and CDR2 SVGAGI (reference sequence). The CDR3 contains 18 residues.

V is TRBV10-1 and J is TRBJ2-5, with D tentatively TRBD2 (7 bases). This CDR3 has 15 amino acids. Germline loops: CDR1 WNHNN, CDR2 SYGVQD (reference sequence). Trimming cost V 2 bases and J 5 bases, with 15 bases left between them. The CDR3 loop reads CASSERGGQGETQYF. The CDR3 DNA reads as TGCGCCAGCAGTGAGAGGGGGGGGCAGGGTGAGACCCAGTACTTC.

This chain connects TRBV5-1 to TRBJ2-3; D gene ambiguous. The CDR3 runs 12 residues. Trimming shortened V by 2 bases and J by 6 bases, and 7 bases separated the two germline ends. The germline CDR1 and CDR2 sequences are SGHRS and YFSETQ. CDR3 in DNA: TGCGCCAGCAGCTTACTGGAGGATACGCAGTATTTT. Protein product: CASSLLEDTQYF.

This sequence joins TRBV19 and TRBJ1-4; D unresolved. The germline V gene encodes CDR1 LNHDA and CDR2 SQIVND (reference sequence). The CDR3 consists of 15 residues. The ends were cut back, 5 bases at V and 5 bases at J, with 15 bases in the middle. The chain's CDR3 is CASSPGEIVNEKLFF. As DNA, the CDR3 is TGTGCCAGTAGTCCGGGAGAGATCGTGAATGAAAAACTGTTTTTT.

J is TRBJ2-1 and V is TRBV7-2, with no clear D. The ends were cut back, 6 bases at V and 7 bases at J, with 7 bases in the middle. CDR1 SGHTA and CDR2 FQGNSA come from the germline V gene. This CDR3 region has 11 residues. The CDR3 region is CASRSNNEQFF. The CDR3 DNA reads TGTGCCAGCAGATCAAATAATGAGCAGTTCTTC. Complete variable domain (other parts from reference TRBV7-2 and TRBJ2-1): GAGVSQSPSNKVTEKGKDVELRCDPISGHTALYWYRQSLGQGLEFLIYFQGNSAPDKSGLPSDRFSAERTGGSVSTLTIQRTQQEDSAVYLCASRSNNEQFFGPGTRLTVL.

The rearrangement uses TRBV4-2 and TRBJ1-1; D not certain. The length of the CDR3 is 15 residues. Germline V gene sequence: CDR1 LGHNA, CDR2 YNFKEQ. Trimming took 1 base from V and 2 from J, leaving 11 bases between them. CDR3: CASSQGVEGNTEAFF. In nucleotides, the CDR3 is TGTGCCAGCAGCCAAGGCGTTGAGGGTAACACTGAAGCTTTCTTT.

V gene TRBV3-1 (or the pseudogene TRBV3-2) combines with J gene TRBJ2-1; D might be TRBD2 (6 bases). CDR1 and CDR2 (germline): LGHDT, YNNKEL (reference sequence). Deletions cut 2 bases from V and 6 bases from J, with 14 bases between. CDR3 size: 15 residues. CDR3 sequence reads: CASSQTPGTVNEQFF. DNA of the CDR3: TGTGCCAGCAGCCAAACCCCCGGGACTGTCAATGAGCAGTTCTTC.

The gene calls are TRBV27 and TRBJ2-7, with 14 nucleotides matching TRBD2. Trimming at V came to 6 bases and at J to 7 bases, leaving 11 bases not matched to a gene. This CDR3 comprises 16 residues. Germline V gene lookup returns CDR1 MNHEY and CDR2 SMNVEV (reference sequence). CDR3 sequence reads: CASSHGGGLAGVEQYF. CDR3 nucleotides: TGTGCCAGCAGCCATGGAGGGGGACTAGCGGGGGTTGAGCAGTACTTC.

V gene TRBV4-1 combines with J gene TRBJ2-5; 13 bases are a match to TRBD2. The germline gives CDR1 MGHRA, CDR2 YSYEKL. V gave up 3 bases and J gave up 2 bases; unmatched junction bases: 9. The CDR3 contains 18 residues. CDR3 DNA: TGCGCCAGCAGCCAGGGGTCGAGACTAGCGGGGGGACAAGAGACCCAGTACTTC. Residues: CASSQGSRLAGGQETQYF.

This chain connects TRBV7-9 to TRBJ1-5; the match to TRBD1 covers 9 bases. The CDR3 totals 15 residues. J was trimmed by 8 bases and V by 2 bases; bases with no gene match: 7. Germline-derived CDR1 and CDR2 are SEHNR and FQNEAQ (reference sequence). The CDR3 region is CASSLTGQGREPQHF. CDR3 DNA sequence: TGTGCCAGCAGCTTAACAGGACAGGGGAGGGAGCCCCAGCATTTT.

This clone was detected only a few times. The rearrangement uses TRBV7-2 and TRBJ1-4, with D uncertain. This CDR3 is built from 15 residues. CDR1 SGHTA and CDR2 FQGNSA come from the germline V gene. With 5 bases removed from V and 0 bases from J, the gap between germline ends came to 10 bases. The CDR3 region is CASSAQTATNEKLFF. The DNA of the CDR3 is TGTGCCAGCAGCGCTCAGACTGCAACTAATGAAAAACTGTTTTTT.

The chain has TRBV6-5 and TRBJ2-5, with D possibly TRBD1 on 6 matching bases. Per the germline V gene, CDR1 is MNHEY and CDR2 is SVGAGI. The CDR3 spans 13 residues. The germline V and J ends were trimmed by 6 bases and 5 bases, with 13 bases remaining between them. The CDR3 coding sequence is TGTGCCAGCAGCAACAGGGAGTGGGAGACCCAGTACTTC. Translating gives CASSNREWETQYF.

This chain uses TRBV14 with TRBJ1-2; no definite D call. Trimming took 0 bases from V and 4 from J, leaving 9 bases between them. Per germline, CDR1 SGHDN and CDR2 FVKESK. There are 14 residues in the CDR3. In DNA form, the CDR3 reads TGTGCCAGCAGCCAAGAGGGCACCGGCTATGGCTACACCTTC. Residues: CASSQEGTGYGYTF.

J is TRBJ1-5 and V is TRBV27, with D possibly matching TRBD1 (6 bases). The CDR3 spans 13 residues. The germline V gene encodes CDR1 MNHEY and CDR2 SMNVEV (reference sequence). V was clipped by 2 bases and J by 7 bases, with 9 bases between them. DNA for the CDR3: TGTGCCAGCAGTTTAAAAGGGGGACAGCCCCAGCATTTT. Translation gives CASSLKGGQPQHF.

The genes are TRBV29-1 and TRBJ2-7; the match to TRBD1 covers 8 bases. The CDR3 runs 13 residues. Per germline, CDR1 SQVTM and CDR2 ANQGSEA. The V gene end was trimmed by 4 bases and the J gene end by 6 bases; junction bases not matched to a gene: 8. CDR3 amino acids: CSVGQGIGLEQYF. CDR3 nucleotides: TGCAGCGTTGGACAGGGGATCGGCCTCGAGCAGTACTTC.

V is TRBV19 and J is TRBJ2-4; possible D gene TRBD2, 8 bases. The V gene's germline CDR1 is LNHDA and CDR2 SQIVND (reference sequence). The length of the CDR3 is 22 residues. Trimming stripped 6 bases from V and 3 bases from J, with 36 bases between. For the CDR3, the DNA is TGTGCCAGTAGCCCGCGTGATAACCGGGACAGCGGGAGAGGTAGGGTCAAAAACATTCAGTACTTC. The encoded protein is CASSPRDNRDSGRGRVKNIQYF.

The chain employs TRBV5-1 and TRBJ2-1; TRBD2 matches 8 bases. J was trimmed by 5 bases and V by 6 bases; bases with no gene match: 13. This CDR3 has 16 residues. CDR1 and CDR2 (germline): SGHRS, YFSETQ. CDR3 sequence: CASKGSGDLSDNEQFF. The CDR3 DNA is TGCGCCAGCAAGGGTAGCGGGGATCTCAGCGACAATGAGCAGTTCTTC.

The CDR3 sequence is CASSLLGVRQAFF. CDR3 DNA sequence: TGTGCCAGCAGTTTGTTAGGGGTGAGGCAAGCTTTCTTT. The chain recombines TRBV12-3 or TRBV12-4 with TRBJ1-1; possible D gene TRBD1, 5 bases. CDR3 length: 13 residues. Trimming pared 3 bases from V and 9 bases from J, leaving 14 bases between.

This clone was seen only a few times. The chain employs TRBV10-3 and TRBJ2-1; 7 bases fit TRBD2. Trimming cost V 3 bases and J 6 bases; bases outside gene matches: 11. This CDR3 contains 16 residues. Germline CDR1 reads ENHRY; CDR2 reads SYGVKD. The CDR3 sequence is CAISETQAGVGNEQFF. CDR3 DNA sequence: TGTGCCATCAGTGAAACCCAGGCGGGAGTAGGCAATGAGCAGTTCTTC.

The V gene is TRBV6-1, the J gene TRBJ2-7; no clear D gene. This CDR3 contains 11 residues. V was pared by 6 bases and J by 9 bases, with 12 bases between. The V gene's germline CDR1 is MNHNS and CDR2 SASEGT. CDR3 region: CASSDILGQYF. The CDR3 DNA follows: TGTGCCAGCAGCGACATTCTCGGGCAGTACTTC.

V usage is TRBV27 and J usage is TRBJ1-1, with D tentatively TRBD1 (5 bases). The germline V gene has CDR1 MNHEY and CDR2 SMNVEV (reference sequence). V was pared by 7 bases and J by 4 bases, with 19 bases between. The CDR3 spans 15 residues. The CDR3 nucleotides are TGTGCCAGCAAGCCCCTGAGGCAGGGCAGCACTGAAGCTTTCTTT. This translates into CASKPLRQGSTEAFF.

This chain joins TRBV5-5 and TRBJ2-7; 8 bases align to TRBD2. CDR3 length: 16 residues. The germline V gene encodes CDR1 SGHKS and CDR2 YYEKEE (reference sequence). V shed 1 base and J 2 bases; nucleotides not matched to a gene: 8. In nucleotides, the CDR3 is TGTGCCAGCAGCTTGATAAGCGGGAGCATGACCTACGAGCAGTACTTC. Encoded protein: CASSLISGSMTYEQYF.

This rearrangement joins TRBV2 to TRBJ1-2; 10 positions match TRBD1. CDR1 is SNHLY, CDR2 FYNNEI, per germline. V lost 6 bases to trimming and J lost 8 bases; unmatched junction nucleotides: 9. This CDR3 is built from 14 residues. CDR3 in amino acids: CASRGDRGSKGYTF. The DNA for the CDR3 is TGTGCCAGCAGGGGGGACAGGGGAAGTAAAGGCTACACCTTC.

This chain's CDR3 is CASSAAAGVYGYTF. As DNA, the CDR3 is TGTGCCAGCTCGGCCGCAGCCGGAGTCTATGGCTACACCTTC. J is TRBJ1-2 and V is TRBV19; D not certain. Germline CDR1 reads LNHDA; CDR2 reads SQIVND (reference sequence). CDR3 size: 14 residues. The V end lost 9 bases, the J end lost 4 bases, and 18 bases lay between the germline ends. Together with reference TRBV19 and TRBJ1-2, the CDR3 gives the full variable domain: DGGITQSPKYLFRKEGQNVTLSCEQNLNHDAMYWYRQDPGQGLRLIYYSQIVNDFQKGDIAEGYSVSREKKESFPLTVTSAQKNPTAFYLCASSAAAGVYGYTFGSGTRLTVV.

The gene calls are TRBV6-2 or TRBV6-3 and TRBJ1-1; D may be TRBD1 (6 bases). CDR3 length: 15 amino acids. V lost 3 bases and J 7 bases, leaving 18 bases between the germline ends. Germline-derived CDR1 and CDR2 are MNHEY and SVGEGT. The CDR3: CASSYIRDISGEAFF. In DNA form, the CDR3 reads TGTGCCAGCAGTTATATCCGGGACATCTCGGGTGAAGCTTTCTTT.